This TCR beta chain came from a study of shared T cell receptors in the human thymus. Produced via immunoSEQ multiplex PCR; TCRdb's table is partial and in-frame only. Of some 760,000 clones detected, roughly 85% appear once; the ten largest clones hold 0.0095% to 0.011%. CDR1 LNHDA and CDR2 SQIVND come from the germline V gene (reference sequence). With 0 bases clipped from V and 4 bases from J, the junction kept 13 bases outside the gene matches. The CDR3 covers 19 residues. This sample was shared with a second study, whose subject was human thymus T cells. That report adds: Serving as donors were healthy Finnish infants, each of whom was having open corrective surgery for congenital heart defects. In unrelated individuals, thymic repertoires overlapped highly, according to related research.

The sequence was obtained from a girl under three years old with a congenital heart defect. The rearrangement uses TRBV19 and TRBJ1-2; 11 nucleotides align to TRBD1. Sequencing input: thymocytes. The CDR3 region is CASSIERGTGGALGYGYTF. The CDR3 DNA is TGTGCCAGTAGTATAGAACGAGGGACAGGGGGAGCCCTCGGCTATGGCTACACCTTC.